The clone carrying this TCR beta chain was counted at least ten times. It was RNA transcripts that yielded the amplified TCR beta CDR3 regions. The HTBI set primed first-round TCR CDR3 RT-PCR. TCRdb used MiXCR to reprocess the multiplex PCR reads, holding one entry per CDR3 protein. Of 500,000 to 650,000 distinct CDR3 sequences listed, approximately 14% were seen once; the top ten hold approximately 14%. The V gene's germline CDR1 is MDHEN and CDR2 SYDVKM. The CDR3 covers 13 residues. The V gene end was trimmed by 6 bases and the J gene end by 5 bases; junction bases not matched to a gene: 4. This sample was included in a study of T cells in Graves' hyperthyroidism and ophthalmopathy. The overall study: Sampling of peripheral blood happened at initial diagnosis, prior to any treatment.

Sequenced material: blood. The sequence derives from a middle-aged woman with Graves' hyperthyroidism. The chain combines TRBV28 with TRBJ2-4; 7 bases line up with TRBD1. CDR3 residues: CASRRQGENIQYF. The CDR3 bases are TGTGCCAGCAGGCGACAGGGCGAAAACATTCAGTACTTC.